This TCR beta chain was observed in a study of blood T cell repertoires in COVID-19. Turning to the study itself: From T cells, B-cell-depleted T cells, or PBMCs came the material, which was cDNA or gDNA.

Each participant's cohort was designated according to participant-reported clinical history. The recovered donors of Cohort 3 showed two negative PCRs, clearance, or symptom resolution. V was clipped by 4 bases and J by 6 bases; unmatched bases: 6. The CDR3 contains 14 residues. Germline CDR1 and CDR2: SGHTA and FQGNSA. Original handling: Reference gene primer amplification gave nucleated cell count estimates. Method: immunoSEQ multiplex PCR; TCRdb's copy keeps in-frame clones and lacks some. Clonal size and the V and J genes are those of that table, whereas D and trimming came from the DNA. Among just over 350,000 clones, roughly 87% were seen once, and the ten largest hold under 3%.

The chain is built from TRBV7-2 and TRBJ2-7; 10 nucleotides line up with TRBD1. The source material was PBMCs or T cells enriched from blood (not recorded which). The receptor was isolated from a woman aged 25 to 45 who had recovered from COVID-19. CDR3 region: CASSSDRGFIEQYF. The CDR3 nucleotides are TGTGCCAGCAGCTCGGACAGGGGGTTCATCGAGCAGTACTTC.